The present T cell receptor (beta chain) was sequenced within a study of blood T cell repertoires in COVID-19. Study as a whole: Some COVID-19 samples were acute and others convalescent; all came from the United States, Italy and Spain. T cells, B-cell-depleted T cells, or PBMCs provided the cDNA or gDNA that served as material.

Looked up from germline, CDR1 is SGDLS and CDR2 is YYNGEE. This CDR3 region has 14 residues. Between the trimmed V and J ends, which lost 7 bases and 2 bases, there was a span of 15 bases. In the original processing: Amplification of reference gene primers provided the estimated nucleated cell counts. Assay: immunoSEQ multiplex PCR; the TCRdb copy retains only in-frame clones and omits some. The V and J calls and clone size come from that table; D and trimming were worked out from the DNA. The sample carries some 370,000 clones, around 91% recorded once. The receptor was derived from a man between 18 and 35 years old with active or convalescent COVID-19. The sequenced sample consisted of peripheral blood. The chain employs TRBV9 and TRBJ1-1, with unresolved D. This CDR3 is CASGGEYRNTEAFF. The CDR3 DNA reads TGTGCCAGCGGCGGAGAGTACAGAAACACTGAAGCTTTCTTT.